This T cell receptor beta chain was found in a study of molecular identifiers for immune sequencing clone quantification. The V gene's germline CDR1 is SEHNR and CDR2 FQNEAQ (reference sequence). This CDR3 has 16 residues. Trimming shortened V by 5 bases and J by 0 bases, and 13 bases separated the two germline ends. Previously described methods and listed TCR primers produced bulk TCR libraries. TCRdb re-analysed the PCR reads in MiXCR, keeping a single row per CDR3 protein. This table holds about 320,000 distinct CDR3 sequences, 24% found once. In the sort, naive CD8 T cells were defined as CD8+CD4-CCR7+CD45RA+.

Source material: naive CD8+ T cells from blood, with Jurkat cell RNA spiked in. Specified subset: FACS-sorted CD8+CD4-CCR7+CD45RA+ naive T cells. The receptor's source is a human donor in good health. Some libraries in this study had Jurkat cell RNA spiked in. The chain has TRBV7-9 and TRBJ2-2; D perhaps matches TRBD2 (6 bases). The CDR3 sequence is CASSPPLATNTGELFF. CDR3 sequence (DNA): TGTGCCAGCAGCCCTCCCCTAGCGACGAACACCGGGGAGCTGTTTTTT.